This passage covers 16 T cell receptor beta chains from one sample sequenced in a study of graft-versus-host responses after intestinal transplantation. These TCRs' antigens remain unknown. The protocol was immunoSEQ multiplex PCR, while the TCRdb copy is restricted to in-frame clones and leaves out a portion. The sample has around 100,000 clones, 85% to 95% seen once. The source material was unstimulated CD8+ T cells sorted from spleen or lymph node cells, sampled before transplant. Receptors were obtained from a human donor who was the organ donor for an intestinal transplant.

This chain links TRBV9 with TRBJ2-2; no firm D call. Trimming cost V 3 bases and J 1 base, with 4 bases left between them. The germline V gene has CDR1 SGDLS and CDR2 YYNGEE. The CDR3 consists of 13 residues. In nucleotides, the CDR3 is TGTGCCAGCAGCGAGGGGAACACCGGGGAGCTGTTTTTT. Protein: CASSEGNTGELFF.

The genes are TRBV7-2 and TRBJ2-1, with D tentatively TRBD2 (6 bases). Germline V lookup: CDR1 SGHTA, CDR2 FQGNSA. V lost 5 bases and J 9 bases, leaving 20 bases between the germline ends. The CDR3 sequence is 15 residues long. The CDR3 is CASSAGFPILGEQFF. The CDR3 coding sequence is TGTGCCAGCAGCGCGGGGTTCCCAATTTTAGGTGAGCAGTTCTTC.

Points on this clone: The same CDR3 is also encoded by other DNA sequences in this sample. The J gene is TRBJ1-5, the V gene TRBV19; D uncertain. The V end was cut by 1 base, the J end by 2 bases, with 6 bases between. CDR3 length equals 14 residues. Germline V lookup: CDR1 LNHDA, CDR2 SQIVND (reference sequence). CDR3 nucleotides: TGTGCCAGTAGTATAGTGGGCGGCAATCAGCCCCAGCATTTT. It encodes CASSIVGGNQPQHF.

The V and J genes are TRBV6-1 and TRBJ1-1; maybe TRBD1 (5 bases). The length of the CDR3 is 15 residues. V lost 4 bases and J 0 bases, leaving 12 bases between the germline ends. Germline CDR1 is MNHNS and CDR2 is SASEGT. Here the CDR3 reads CASSGKGRMNTEAFF. In DNA form, the CDR3 reads TGTGCCAGCAGTGGTAAGGGACGGATGAACACTGAAGCTTTCTTT.

V usage is TRBV7-8 and J usage is TRBJ1-3, with a weak D call TRBD1 (5 bases). The ends were cut back, 1 base at V and 0 bases at J, with 7 bases in the middle. This CDR3 spans 15 amino acids. CDR1 and CDR2 from the germline V gene are SGHVS and FQNEAQ. CDR3 in DNA: TGTGCCAGCAGCTTAGTAGGGGACTCTGGAAACACCATATATTTT. Translating gives CASSLVGDSGNTIYF.

This clone was detected only a few times. V is TRBV19 and J is TRBJ1-2; 8 bases are shared with TRBD1. This CDR3 comprises 15 residues. J was trimmed by 4 bases and V by 4 bases; bases with no gene match: 8. CDR1 and CDR2 (germline): LNHDA, SQIVND (reference sequence). The CDR3 loop is CASSNGWTGPYGYTF. The CDR3 DNA reads TGTGCCAGTAGTAACGGGTGGACAGGGCCCTATGGCTACACCTTC.

The chain links TRBV10-2 to TRBJ2-7; 10 positions match TRBD1. The germline V gene encodes CDR1 WSHSY and CDR2 SAAADI. The CDR3 is 15 residues long. V trimming: 0 bases; J trimming: 6 bases; junction bases outside the gene matches: 5. This CDR3 is CASSESGTGVSEQYF. In DNA form, the CDR3 reads TGCGCCAGCAGTGAGTCGGGGACAGGGGTGAGCGAGCAGTACTTC.

This chain connects TRBV14 to TRBJ2-7, with TRBD1 as a possible D gene (6 bases). Trimming cost V 3 bases and J 1 base, with 10 bases left between them. The CDR3 covers 14 residues. Looked up from germline, CDR1 is SGHDN and CDR2 is FVKESK. The CDR3, as DNA: TGTGCCAGCAGCCACGCAGGGGATTCCTACGAGCAGTACTTC. Protein product: CASSHAGDSYEQYF.

The genes are TRBV19 and TRBJ1-2; 10 bases align to TRBD1. Germline V gene data show CDR1 as LNHDA and CDR2 as SQIVND (reference sequence). The ends lost 3 bases at V and 4 bases at J; junction bases unmatched: 2. The CDR3 runs 14 residues. The CDR3, as DNA: TGTGCCAGTAGTATGGGACAGGGGAGCTATGGCTACACCTTC. This sequence encodes CASSMGQGSYGYTF.

The chain is built from TRBV6-4 and TRBJ2-1; TRBD2 aligns across 13 bases. Germline loops: CDR1 MRHNA, CDR2 SNTAGT. J was trimmed by 7 bases and V by 5 bases; bases with no gene match: 5. This CDR3 has 15 amino acids. CDR3 sequence (DNA): TGTGCCAGCAGTATACTAGCGGGAGGGACAAATGAGCAGTTCTTC. Amino acids: CASSILAGGTNEQFF.

This chain connects TRBV7-8 to TRBJ2-7; 10 bases map to TRBD2. From germline, CDR1 is SGHVS and CDR2 FQNEAQ. J lost 0 bases, V lost 6 bases, and 5 bases had no gene match. The CDR3 is made up of 15 amino acids. The CDR3 bases are TGTGCCAGCAGGGCCCTAGCGGGGGTCTCCTACGAGCAGTACTTC. Translating gives CASRALAGVSYEQYF.

The chain links TRBV28 to TRBJ1-5; D gene uncertain. V dropped 8 bases and J dropped 9 bases, with 17 bases sitting between them. Germline V CDR1 and CDR2: MDHEN, SYDVKM. The CDR3 totals 13 residues. CDR3 sequence reads: CASGRSRLGPQHF. In DNA, the CDR3 is TGTGCCAGCGGAAGGAGCAGGCTCGGGCCCCAGCATTTT.

This clone has more than one count but fewer than ten. This chain joins TRBV27 and TRBJ1-5; 7 bases line up with TRBD1. The length of the CDR3 is 14 residues. V trimming: 5 bases; J trimming: 1 base; junction bases outside the gene matches: 2. The germline gives CDR1 MNHEY, CDR2 SMNVEV (reference sequence). The CDR3: CASSPGGSNQPQHF. The CDR3 region has the DNA TGTGCCAGCAGTCCAGGGGGGAGCAATCAGCCCCAGCATTTT.

V and J are TRBV15 and TRBJ2-7, with 10 bases identical to TRBD1. Germline CDR1 LNHNV, CDR2 YYDKDF (reference sequence). CDR3 size: 16 residues. Germline trimming cut 5 bases from V and 3 bases from J; bases unmatched to any gene: 10. The CDR3 is CATSVSRQGALYEQYF. DNA of the CDR3: TGTGCCACCAGCGTGTCTCGACAGGGGGCTCTCTACGAGCAGTACTTC.

This clone has just one count. V and J are TRBV27 and TRBJ2-1; unclear D gene. Germline V gene lookup returns CDR1 MNHEY and CDR2 SMNVEV (reference sequence). V lost 2 bases and J lost 10, with 21 bases in between. This CDR3 is built from 16 residues. As DNA, the CDR3 is TGTGCCAGCAGTTTAAAGCTCATGTCGAGTTATGAGGAGCAGTTCTTC. It is translated as CASSLKLMSSYEEQFF.

The rearrangement links TRBV6-4 to TRBJ1-2; 8 positions agree with TRBD1. The CDR3 covers 17 residues. Germline V lookup: CDR1 MRHNA, CDR2 SNTAGT. The ends lost 7 bases at V and 0 bases at J; junction bases unmatched: 13. The CDR3 DNA follows: TGTGCCAGCAATAAACAGACAGGGGACCCCCCTAACTATGGCTACACCTTC. It translates to CASNKQTGDPPNYGYTF.